These 30 T cell receptor beta chains were all obtained from the same sample, sequenced in a study of blood T cell repertoires in COVID-19. Profiled with immunoSEQ multiplex PCR; TCRdb holds only in-frame clones, not every one. The data hold 150,000 to 200,000 clones, with 85% observed a single time. The specimen sequenced was peripheral blood. The source of these receptors is a human donor with acute or convalescent COVID-19. The donor label of this sample is uncertain.

The J gene is TRBJ1-1, the V gene TRBV10-1, with TRBD1 matching 11 bases. The CDR3 runs to 16 residues. V gave up 3 bases and J gave up 1 base; unmatched junction bases: 4. Germline CDR1 WNHNN, CDR2 SYGVQD (reference sequence). The DNA for the CDR3 is TGCGCCAGCAGTGATGGACAGGGGGCTCAGAACACTGAAGCTTTCTTT. Its protein product is CASSDGQGAQNTEAFF.

CDR3: CASSRTSEISYEQYF. The DNA for the CDR3 is TGCGCCAGCAGCCGAACTAGCGAAATCTCCTACGAGCAGTACTTC. The rearrangement joins TRBV4-1 to TRBJ2-7; 7 bases are shared with TRBD2. The trim removed 4 bases at V and 0 bases at J, leaving 6 bases unmatched. This CDR3 has 15 residues. Germline values: CDR1 MGHRA, CDR2 YSYEKL.

A note on this clone: Different DNA sequences within this sample yield the same CDR3. This chain connects TRBV5-5 to TRBJ2-5; 7 bases map to TRBD2. The CDR3 is 15 amino acids. V was pared by 0 bases and J by 5 bases, with 7 bases of the junction left unmatched. Germline lookup yields CDR1 SGHKS and CDR2 YYEKEE (reference sequence). In DNA form, the CDR3 reads TGTGCCAGCAGCTTGGCGGCGGGGGTTACGGAGACCCAGTACTTC. As protein: CASSLAAGVTETQYF.

The V gene is TRBV21-1, the J gene TRBJ1-4; the DNA was not used to check the table's D call, TRBD1. TRBV21-1 is designated a pseudogene. This CDR3 comprises 17 residues. The CDR3 sequence is CASSKVGPGQGVEKLFF. CDR3 in DNA: TGTGCCAGCAGCAAAGTGGGACCGGGACAGGGGGTGGAAAAACTGTTTTTT.

The chain recombines TRBV25-1 with TRBJ1-4; D is unresolved. The CDR3 is 15 amino acids. Looked up from germline, CDR1 is MGHDK and CDR2 is SYGVNS. The V gene lost 3 bases and the J gene lost 0 bases, with 8 bases spanning the gap. The CDR3 nucleotides read TGTGCCAGCAGTGAGAGGGCTGCAACTAATGAAAAACTGTTTTTT. This sequence encodes CASSERAATNEKLFF.

As for this clone: Compared with germline, one end of the junction differs, possibly owing to a read error. V is TRBV18 and J is TRBJ1-2, with D possibly matching TRBD1 (6 bases). Looked up from germline, CDR1 is KGHSH and CDR2 is LQKENI. The CDR3 consists of 12 residues. The CDR3 protein is CASAPGAYGYTF. The CDR3 DNA follows: TGTGCCAGCGCACCGGGGGCATATGGCTACACCTTC.

The gene calls are TRBV29-1 and TRBJ1-6, with D possibly matching TRBD1 (5 bases). Per germline, CDR1 SQVTM and CDR2 ANQGSEA. The CDR3 covers 14 residues. The V gene lost 7 bases and the J gene lost 9 bases, with 19 bases spanning the gap. The CDR3 protein is CSAYLQGIGSPLHF. CDR3 DNA: TGCAGCGCCTACCTTCAGGGTATCGGTTCACCCCTCCACTTT.

The gene calls are TRBV5-8 and TRBJ1-4; no firm D call. The CDR3 is 13 amino acids. Trimming took 1 base from V and 16 from J, leaving 17 bases between them. CDR1 is SGHTS, CDR2 YDEGEE, per germline. CDR3 sequence (DNA): TGTGCCAGCAGCTTGAGGGAGTCATCATTTGGGTTTTTT. Amino acid sequence: CASSLRESSFGFF.

This chain links TRBV7-6 with TRBJ2-7; TRBD2 matches at 9 bases. The CDR3 loop spans 15 amino acids. After removal of 5 bases from V and 7 bases from J, the junction contained 12 bases not matched to a gene. Germline V lookup: CDR1 SGHVS, CDR2 FNYEAQ. As DNA, the CDR3 is TGTGCCAGCAGCGCCATGAGCGGGGGGTCCTGGGAGCAGTACTTC. It is translated as CASSAMSGGSWEQYF.

This clone was picked up one time. The chain couples TRBV11-2 to TRBJ1-5, with 8 bases matching TRBD1. Losses at the gene ends were 5 bases for V and 5 bases for J; bases not matched to a gene: 8. The CDR3 spans 15 residues. Per germline, CDR1 SGHAT and CDR2 FQNNGV. CDR3 sequence reads: CASSDQAGGYQPQHF. The CDR3 DNA reads as TGTGCCAGCAGCGATCAGGCAGGGGGCTATCAGCCCCAGCATTTT.

This chain uses TRBV7-3 with TRBJ1-6; D is uncertain. With 2 bases removed from V and 6 bases from J, the gap between germline ends came to 17 bases. This CDR3 has 17 amino acids. The germline CDR1 and CDR2 sequences are SGHTA and FQGTGA. CDR3 residues: CASSLVGPPGVNSPLHF. CDR3 nucleotides: TGTGCCAGCAGCTTAGTGGGTCCACCCGGGGTTAATTCACCCCTCCACTTT. The full variable domain, completed using reference TRBV7-3 and TRBJ1-6, is GAGVSQTPSNKVTEKGKYVELRCDPISGHTALYWYRQSLGQGPEFLIYFQGTGAADDSGLPNDRFFAVRPEGSVSTLKIQRTERGDSAVYLCASSLVGPPGVNSPLHFGNGTRLTVT.

This sequence joins TRBV5-4 and TRBJ1-2, with D unresolved. The CDR3 runs to 14 residues. V dropped 4 bases and J dropped 7 bases, with 17 bases sitting between them. In germline, CDR1 is SGHNT, CDR2 YYREEE (reference sequence). CDR3 in amino acids: CASSPQSGRAGYTF. The DNA of the CDR3 is TGTGCCAGCAGCCCACAGTCGGGGAGGGCTGGCTACACCTTC.

This clone was picked up one time. This rearrangement joins TRBV27 to TRBJ1-5, with 7 bases matching TRBD1. V lost 2 bases to trimming and J lost 4 bases; unmatched junction nucleotides: 5. From germline, CDR1 is MNHEY and CDR2 SMNVEV (reference sequence). This CDR3 has 15 amino acids. The CDR3 region has the DNA TGTGCCAGCAGTTTAATTCAGGGGGTAAATCAGCCCCAGCATTTT. Translated, it gives CASSLIQGVNQPQHF.

This clone has a handful of counts. J is TRBJ2-5 and V is TRBV6-5, with D perhaps TRBD2 (5 bases). Germline CDR1 MNHEY, CDR2 SVGAGI. This CDR3 has 13 residues. The V gene lost 6 bases and the J gene lost 5 bases, with 13 bases spanning the gap. CDR3 nucleotide sequence: TGTGCCAGCAGGAGGGAGTTTCGGGAGACCCAGTACTTC. Protein sequence: CASRREFRETQYF.

This clone was seen once. The CDR3 nucleotides are TGTGCCAGCAGTTCCACAGAAAGATCCTACAATGAGCAGTTCTTC. Amino acids: CASSSTERSYNEQFF. The chain couples TRBV6-5 to TRBJ2-1; D is unresolved. The length of the CDR3 is 15 residues. CDR1 is MNHEY, CDR2 SVGAGI, per germline. Trimming left V 4 bases short and J 1 base short, with 11 bases between.

The chain employs TRBV30 and TRBJ2-7, with D possibly TRBD1 on 6 matching bases. The CDR3 length is 13 residues. Looked up from germline, CDR1 is GTSNPN and CDR2 is SVGIG (reference sequence). The V end was cut by 8 bases, the J end by 5 bases, with 19 bases between. The chain's CDR3 is CASTGKNRNEQYF. The CDR3 coding sequence is TGTGCCAGTACAGGGAAGAATAGGAACGAGCAGTACTTC.

The chain carries TRBV9 and TRBJ2-5; tentative D call: TRBD1 (6 bases). The CDR3 has 14 residues. V was trimmed by 0 bases and J by 3 bases, leaving 9 bases between them. The germline gives CDR1 SGDLS, CDR2 YYNGEE. The CDR3 nucleotides read TGTGCCAGCAGCGTAGGGACAGTAAAAGAGACCCAGTACTTC. Amino acid sequence: CASSVGTVKETQYF.

This sequence joins TRBV29-1 and TRBJ2-6; D is uncertain. The CDR3 runs 16 residues. In germline, CDR1 is SQVTM, CDR2 ANQGSEA. V lost 6 bases, J lost 0 bases, and 15 bases lay in between. CDR3 DNA sequence: TGCAGCGTGGGTTCTACAGTGCTCTCTGGGGCCAACGTCCTGACTTTC. It encodes CSVGSTVLSGANVLTF.

The chain employs TRBV9 and TRBJ1-3, with TRBD1 matching 10 bases. CDR1 is SGDLS, CDR2 YYNGEE, per germline. The CDR3 sequence is 15 residues long. V lost 2 bases, J lost 4 bases, and 3 bases stayed unmatched. Here the CDR3 DNA reads TGTGCCAGCAGCGTGGGACAGGGGATAGGAAACACCATATATTTT. Encoded protein: CASSVGQGIGNTIYF.

The rearrangement uses TRBV10-2 and TRBJ1-6; 9 bases line up with TRBD1. CDR1 WSHSY and CDR2 SAAADI come from the germline V gene. The junction had 9 bases not matched to a gene; V was cut back by 6 bases and J by 0 bases. The CDR3 spans 18 residues. The CDR3 DNA follows: TGCGCCAGCAGGCAGACCGGACAGGGGAGCTCCTATAATTCACCCCTCCACTTT. Protein: CASRQTGQGSSYNSPLHF.

This clone has only one observation. This rearrangement joins TRBV5-1 to TRBJ1-6; perhaps TRBD1 as D (5 bases). CDR1 and CDR2 (germline): SGHRS, YFSETQ. V lost 1 base and J 3 bases, leaving 11 bases between the germline ends. The CDR3 has 16 residues. The CDR3 nucleotides read TGCGCCAGCAGCTTGAGTGGCAGGGACTATAATTCACCCCTCCACTTT. The encoded protein is CASSLSGRDYNSPLHF.

This clone was detected only a few times. The chain uses TRBV11-2 and TRBJ1-2; 7 bases fit TRBD1. This CDR3 comprises 16 residues. Germline trimming cut 0 bases from V and 4 bases from J; bases unmatched to any gene: 8. Germline CDR1 is SGHAT and CDR2 is FQNNGV. CDR3 sequence (DNA): TGTGCCAGCAGCTTAGAGGACAGGTCACTTGGCTATGGCTACACCTTC. This translates into CASSLEDRSLGYGYTF.

The sample holds one count of this clone. V gene TRBV5-1 combines with J gene TRBJ1-6; TRBD1 matches at 11 bases. The CDR3 length is 16 residues. CDR1 is SGHRS, CDR2 YFSETQ, per germline. V lost 0 bases, J lost 6 bases, and 2 bases stayed unmatched. For the CDR3, the DNA is TGCGCCAGCAGCTTGGAGGGACAGGGGGTTAATTCACCCCTCCACTTT. This gives the protein CASSLEGQGVNSPLHF.

The chain combines TRBV5-1 with TRBJ2-1, with TRBD2 matching 7 bases. CDR1 and CDR2 (germline): SGHRS, YFSETQ. The V gene end was trimmed by 4 bases and the J gene end by 3 bases; junction bases not matched to a gene: 10. This CDR3 comprises 16 residues. The CDR3 region has the DNA TGCGCCAGCAGCCAGTTCGGACTAGGAAACTACAATGAGCAGTTCTTC. It yields the protein CASSQFGLGNYNEQFF.

The gene calls are TRBV19 and TRBJ1-5; the D is unclear. The CDR3 runs 17 residues. Trimming shortened V by 1 base and J by 6 bases, and 19 bases separated the two germline ends. Germline V gene lookup returns CDR1 LNHDA and CDR2 SQIVND (reference sequence). The CDR3 spells CASSIVARLAVIQPQHF. The CDR3 DNA reads as TGTGCCAGTAGTATAGTAGCTCGCCTGGCAGTCATTCAGCCCCAGCATTTT.

The chain combines TRBV27 with TRBJ2-7, with a weak D call TRBD2 (5 bases). Germline V gene sequence: CDR1 MNHEY, CDR2 SMNVEV (reference sequence). The V end lost 6 bases, the J end lost 0 bases, and 12 bases lay between the germline ends. The CDR3 is 14 residues long. DNA of the CDR3: TGTGCCAGCAGCTTTCCTGGGAGCTCCTACGAGCAGTACTTC. The encoded protein is CASSFPGSSYEQYF.

The CDR3 protein is CASSLAGGRNTEAFF. The CDR3 region has the DNA TGTGCCAGCAGCTTAGCGGGGGGGAGGAACACTGAAGCTTTCTTT. The V gene is TRBV7-2, the J gene TRBJ1-1; TRBD1 might be the D (5 bases). V lost 0 bases, J lost 1 base, and 9 bases lay in between. This CDR3 comprises 15 residues. The germline CDR1 and CDR2 sequences are SGHTA and FQGNSA. Looking up the rest from reference TRBV7-2 and TRBJ1-1 gives the full variable domain: GAGVSQSPSNKVTEKGKDVELRCDPISGHTALYWYRQSLGQGLEFLIYFQGNSAPDKSGLPSDRFSAERTGGSVSTLTIQRTQQEDSAVYLCASSLAGGRNTEAFFGQGTRLTVV.

This clone was detected a few times. The chain carries TRBV19 and TRBJ2-3, with 8 nucleotides matching TRBD2. There are 16 residues in the CDR3. Germline V gives CDR1 LNHDA, CDR2 SQIVND (reference sequence). V was clipped by 7 bases and J by 4 bases; unmatched bases: 13. This CDR3 is CASKPGTRRLADTQYF. The CDR3 DNA follows: TGTGCCAGTAAGCCCGGGACTAGACGTCTCGCAGATACGCAGTATTTT.

This chain uses TRBV6-2 or TRBV6-3 with TRBJ2-5, with TRBD1 matching over 9 bases. The CDR3 contains 13 residues. V shed 3 bases and J 6 bases; nucleotides not matched to a gene: 2. CDR1 and CDR2 from the germline V gene are MNHEY and SVGEGT. In DNA, the CDR3 is TGTGCCAGCAGTTATGACAGGGGGAAGACCCAGTACTTC. Protein sequence: CASSYDRGKTQYF.

The chain joins TRBV13 to TRBJ1-3; tentative D call: TRBD1 (5 bases). The V and J ends lost 6 bases and 0 bases respectively, with 9 bases between them. Germline lookup yields CDR1 PRHDT and CDR2 FYEKMQ (reference sequence). The CDR3 totals 14 residues. Here the CDR3 reads CASRPGGSGNTIYF. CDR3 coding DNA: TGTGCCAGCAGACCGGGGGGCTCTGGAAACACCATATATTTT.